A selection of T cell receptor beta chains follows, all from one sample in a study of blood T cell repertoires in COVID-19. This table comes from immunoSEQ multiplex PCR, and its TCRdb copy is limited to in-frame clones, with some not included. The sample gives approximately 160,000 clones, around 80% of which show up once; 7.3% is in the top ten. The sequencing sample was made of PBMCs or T cells enriched from blood (not recorded which). These receptors were collected from a man aged 50 or older who had recovered from COVID-19. Both conserved end residues are part of each CDR3. The order of the fields is J gene, V gene, clone size, D gene, CDR3 DNA, CDR3 protein. D genes are given only for firm matches. Clone size is given for some rows only: seen once, a few or many times, or a class if the clone is expanded.

TRBJ1-1,TRBV9,.,TRBD1,TGTGCCAGCAGCGTAGTGGCAGGGGGATTGAACACTGAAGCTTTCTTT,CASSVVAGGLNTEAFF
TRBJ2-7,TRBV5-6,.,.,TGTGCCAGCAGCTTGATGGGCGCAGGGATCTACGAGCAGTACTTC,CASSLMGAGIYEQYF
TRBJ2-3,TRBV28,.,.,TGTGCCAGCAGACCCCTCGGGTTTTCTAGCACAGATACGCAGTATTTT,CASRPLGFSSTDTQYF
TRBJ1-2,TRBV4-3,.,TRBD1,TGCGCCAGCAGCCAAGAGGGACAGGCTCCTGGCTACACCTTC,CASSQEGQAPGYTF
TRBJ2-2,TRBV3-1/TRBV3-2,.,.,TGTGCCAGCAGCCCGATGGGGAGAGCGAACACCGGGGAGCTGTTTTTT,CASSPMGRANTGELFF
TRBJ1-3,TRBV6-5,.,.,TGTGCCAGCAGCAGGGCGAGGACTGGAAACACCATATATTTT,CASSRARTGNTIYF
TRBJ1-4,TRBV7-8,.,.,TGTGCCAGCAGCTTAGGGCTTAATGAAAAACTGTTTTTT,CASSLGLNEKLFF
TRBJ1-1,TRBV4-1,few,.,TGCGCCAGCAGCCAAGACCTACAGGATACAACTGAAGCTTTCTTT,CASSQDLQDTTEAFF
TRBJ1-5,TRBV2,once,.,TGTGCCAGCAGTGGGGGGCGGAAAAATCAGCCCCAGCATTTT,CASSGGRKNQPQHF
TRBJ1-5,TRBV7-2,.,TRBD1,TGTGCCAGCAGCTCCGGACAGGTTCAGCCCCAGCATTTT,CASSSGQVQPQHF
TRBJ1-1,TRBV4-1,.,.,TGCGCCAGCAGCCAGGGGGTTAACAGGGATTCGGAAGCTTTCTTT,CASSQGVNRDSEAFF
TRBJ1-4,TRBV7-9,.,TRBD1,TGTGCCAGCAGCTTCGACAGGGGGAATGAAAAACTGTTTTTT,CASSFDRGNEKLFF
TRBJ2-1,TRBV4-3,.,TRBD2,TGCGCCAGCAGCCCGGGACTAGCGGGAAGCTCCTACAATGAGCAGTTCTTC,CASSPGLAGSSYNEQFF
TRBJ1-5,TRBV21-1,few,.,TGTGCCAGCAGCAAAGAAACAGGACAGTTCAATCAGCCCCAGCATTTT,CASSKETGQFNQPQHF
TRBJ2-1,TRBV30,.,.,TGTGCCTGGAATAATATGCGGGGAAGGGATGAGCAGTTCTTC,CAWNNMRGRDEQFF
TRBJ1-1,TRBV18,.,.,TGTGCCAGCTCACCTCAGGAAAACACTGAAGCTTTCTTT,CASSPQENTEAFF
TRBJ1-2,TRBV19,once,TRBD1,TGTGCCAGTAGTATAAAGGGGACAGGGAGCCCCGAGGGGTATGGCTACACCTTC,CASSIKGTGSPEGYGYTF
TRBJ2-1,TRBV29-1,.,.,TGCAGCGTTGAGGGGACATACAATGAGCAGTTCTTC,CSVEGTYNEQFF
TRBJ2-1,TRBV3-1/TRBV3-2,.,TRBD2,TGTGCCAGCAGCCTAGCGGGGGGAGAGCAGTTCTTC,CASSLAGGEQFF
TRBJ1-1,TRBV7-9,.,.,TGTGCCAGCAGCTTAGCCCCCGGGACACTGAACACTGAAGCTTTCTTT,CASSLAPGTLNTEAFF
TRBJ2-1,TRBV18,.,.,TGTGCCAGCTCACCACCGAAGGGGGTGAGCTCCTACAATGAGCAGTTCTTC,CASSPPKGVSSYNEQFF
TRBJ1-5,TRBV29-1,once,TRBD1,TGCAGCGTACGTGGCAGGGGGAGGCACAATCAGCCCCAGCATTTT,CSVRGRGRHNQPQHF
TRBJ2-3,TRBV2,.,TRBD1,TGTGCCAGCATGGACAGGGGGATAGCAGATACGCAGTATTTT,CASMDRGIADTQYF
TRBJ1-1,TRBV7-9,.,.,TGTGCCAGCAGCTTGACAGGCGCAGCGAACACTGAAGCTTTCTTT,CASSLTGAANTEAFF
TRBJ2-7,TRBV2,few,.,TGTGCCAGCAGTTTTACACAGGGTATCTCCTACGAGCAGTACTTC,CASSFTQGISYEQYF
TRBJ2-7,TRBV9,.,.,TGTGCCAGCAGTTACACGGGTTACGAGCAGTACTTC,CASSYTGYEQYF